The entry below describes one TCR beta chain. This clonotype appeared a few times. Which antigen it targets is not known. Nothing much larger sits one base from this clone, and base qualities are not available. Library generation was performed with RACE. Reads for this sample came from a NextSeq 500. During library preparation, unique molecular identifiers were attached to individual cDNA molecules so that TCRs could be counted in a quantitative, reproducible way. From each blood RNA sample, both TCR alpha and TCR beta chains were sequenced. As for how the authors treated the data: The median number of TCRs per sample was around 100,000, ranging from about 23,224 to 690,600. V, J and CDR3 annotation of the TCR reads was performed with the Decombinator software suite. For the PS versus PT1 abundance plots, all samples were subsampled to the same number of TCRs (28,000). TCRs were defined as expanded if absent before sensitization and observed at least eight times at the 2-week time point. Using fastp at Q25 and MiXCR, TCRdb reprocessed the public reads and kept productive beta chains. Under each unique CDR3 protein, matching rows form one entry showing the most common genes and DNA. The V and J calls and clone size are TCRdb's, not the authors'. This sample holds 65,000 to 90,000 distinct CDR3 sequences; less than 8.5% were observed only once. The ten largest clones take up 1% to 1.5% of the sample.

The germline V gene specifies SGHRS as CDR1 and YFSETQ as CDR2. The CDR3 runs 16 amino acids, cysteine and phenylalanine included. Kept here is only the CDR3 DNA, which spans 48 bases and is read in frame from base 1. Clipping removes 4 bases from V and 0 bases from J, with 7 as the unmatched junction base count. This sample is part of a study of human T cells and chemical hapten exposure (dated by TCRdb to about 2021). Concerning the study at large: For sensitization, 2% DPC in acetone was applied to a roughly 2 cm by roughly 2 cm area of upper inner arm skin. Patch testing was performed on the upper back with Finn chambers containing 0.01% DPC, and the patch tests were scored after 6 days according to International Contact Dermatitis Research Group standards. In alopecia patients, the study followed how the peripheral blood TCR repertoire changed in vivo over primary and secondary sensitization to diphenylcyclopropenone (DPC), a hapten. Weekly therapeutic DPC doses were additionally applied to the scalp of patients throughout the approximately 23-week study period. The mostly female patient cohort included alopecia areata with under or over 50% scalp involvement, alopecia totalis and alopecia universalis. The libraries were sequenced as a pool, and the TCR yield per sample differed mostly because of small variations in library volumes within the pool. For TCR sequencing, blood came from over 25 alopecia patients at anywhere from one to four time points (pre-sensitization, 2, 6 and 24 weeks). Patient blood was sampled pre-sensitization (week 0) and at 2, 6 and about 24 weeks after DPC sensitization.

Overall study results and their limits: After repeated subsampling, the strength of the expansion versus patch-test correlation and the threshold at which it became significant changed. The number of PT1 expanded TCRs positively correlated with patch test score, significant at thresholds 8, 16 and 32 but not 4. DPC sensitization did not change the number of TCRs with a frequency above 1 in 1000, and there was no evidence of changes in global repertoire structure. Because all patients had alopecia, a presumed autoimmune disease, the immune response of the patients might differ from that of healthy individuals. Compared with pre-sensitization or healthy control sets, expanded TCRs formed significantly more large CDR3 similarity clusters, which is consistent with antigen-driven responses.

In the paper's terms, the time point label means: patch test 2, 6 weeks after DPC sensitization. The sample's treatment or condition label, decoded: therapeutic diphenylcyclopropenone sensitization with weekly scalp DPC. Blood at each patch-test visit was drawn before the patch test was applied. Patients were eligible if aged 18 to 70, diagnosed with alopecia and judged suitable for DPC therapy, and pregnant patients were excluded. Total RNA was extracted from unfractionated whole blood that had been collected in Tempus Blood RNA tubes. This specimen was whole blood, taken in connection with sensitization to the hapten diphenylcyclopropenone (DPC). The clonotype was recovered from a woman in her 30s with alopecia areata. Some clones in this sample may be carry-over from other donors' samples. Rearrangement joined TRBV5-1 to TRBJ1-1; TRBD1 fits 9 bases in the junction. Here the CDR3 is given as CASSRTGTGMNTEAFF. In nucleotides, the sequence is TGCGCCAGCAGCCGCACCGGGACAGGGATGAACACTGAAGCTTTCTTT.